This T cell receptor beta chain stems from a study of response to subunit inactivated influenza vaccine. As regards this clonotype: Its antigen is as yet unknown.

MiXCR, run by TCRdb on the RT-PCR reads, gives a single entry per CDR3 protein. The data contain some 480,000 distinct CDR3 sequences, over 9.5% of them singletons. Points from the study as a whole: Authors proposed each seasonal influenza vaccination draws in few new T cells.

This receptor was taken from a man between 45 and 60 years old who received an inactivated influenza vaccine. The sample consisted of PBMCs from blood, taken 45 days after vaccination.

The CDR3 spells CASSSDRAPSYEQYF. The CDR3 DNA reads TGTGCCAGCAGCTCCGACAGGGCCCCCTCCTACGAGCAGTACTTC. The V gene is TRBV11-1, the J gene TRBJ2-7, with 7 bases lining up with TRBD1. The V gene end was trimmed by 4 bases and the J gene end by 0 bases; junction bases not matched to a gene: 6. The CDR3 loop spans 15 amino acids. CDR1 is SGHAT, CDR2 FQDESV, per germline (reference sequence). Full variable domain (rest looked up from reference TRBV11-1 and TRBJ2-7): EAEVAQSPRYKITEKSQAVAFWCDPISGHATLYWYRQILGQGPELLVQFQDESVVDDSQLPKDRFSAERLKGVDSTLKIQPAELGDSAMYLCASSSDRAPSYEQYFGPGTRLTVT.